This TCR beta chain was found in a study of regulatory T cells in long-lasting Graves disease. About the study: Antithyroid drugs had been taken under 3 months by newly diagnosed Graves' patients.

Time point in this sample: newly diagnosed GD, antithyroid drugs for less than 3 months. Scientists built the TCR library using RNA that was extracted from PBMCs. Of note for this clonotype: A junction boundary mismatches the germline segment, possibly from a read error.

CDR3 regions were amplified by Arm-PCR using iRepertoire HTBI primers to build TCR beta libraries. A single record per CDR3 protein comes from TCRdb applying MiXCR to the multiplex PCR reads. The data contain roughly 430,000 distinct CDR3 sequences, approximately 16% of them seen just once; the ten biggest clones take up over 8.5%. The CDR3 is made up of 18 amino acids. The V gene's germline CDR1 is SNHLY and CDR2 FYNNEI. The sample was also reused in another study, on T cells in Graves' hyperthyroidism and ophthalmopathy.

Sequencing used peripheral blood mononuclear cells (PBMCs), obtained at new diagnosis, from a patient treated with antithyroid drugs. The chain joins TRBV2 to TRBJ2-1; 16 bases are shared with TRBD2. This clonotype was sampled from a woman younger than 45 with Graves disease. The CDR3 DNA follows: TGTGCCAGCAGGGACTCAGGGACTAGCGGGAGGGCCTACAGTGAGCAGTTCTTC. Protein product: CASRDSGTSGRAYSEQFF.